This T cell receptor (beta chain) is drawn from a study of T cell responses to AZD1222 COVID-19 vaccine. This table comes from immunoSEQ multiplex PCR, and its TCRdb copy is limited to in-frame clones, with some not included. The table lists 120,000 or so clones, roughly 87% of them singletons. The CDR3 is 13 residues long. Germline values: CDR1 MDHEN, CDR2 SYDVKM. Trimming pared 6 bases from V and 4 bases from J, leaving 13 bases between. This rearrangement joins TRBV28 to TRBJ2-7; D possibly corresponds to TRBD1 (6 bases). Sequenced material: peripheral blood, taken on day 0 of AZD1222 vaccination. The sequence came from an adult in good health. CDR3 sequence (DNA): TGTGCCAGCAGAAACATACAGGGTTACGAGCAGTACTTC. This encodes CASRNIQGYEQYF. The full variable domain, its missing parts supplied by reference TRBV28 and TRBJ2-7, is DVKVTQSSRYLVKRTGEKVFLECVQDMDHENMFWYRQDPGLGLRLIYFSYDVKMKEKGDIPEGYSVSREKKERFSLILESASTNQTSMYLCASRNIQGYEQYFGPGTRLTVT.